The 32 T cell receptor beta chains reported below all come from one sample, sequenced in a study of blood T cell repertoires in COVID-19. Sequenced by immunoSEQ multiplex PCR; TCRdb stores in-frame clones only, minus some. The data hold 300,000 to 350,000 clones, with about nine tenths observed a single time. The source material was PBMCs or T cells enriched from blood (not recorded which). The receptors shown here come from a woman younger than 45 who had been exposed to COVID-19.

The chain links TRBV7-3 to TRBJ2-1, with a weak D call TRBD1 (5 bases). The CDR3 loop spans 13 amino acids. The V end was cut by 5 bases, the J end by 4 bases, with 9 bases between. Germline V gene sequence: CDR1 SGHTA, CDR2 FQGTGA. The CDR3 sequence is CASSAGIYNEQFF. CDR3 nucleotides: TGTGCCAGCAGCGCAGGGATATACAATGAGCAGTTCTTC. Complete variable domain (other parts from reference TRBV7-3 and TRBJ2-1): GAGVSQTPSNKVTEKGKYVELRCDPISGHTALYWYRQSLGQGPEFLIYFQGTGAADDSGLPNDRFFAVRPEGSVSTLKIQRTERGDSAVYLCASSAGIYNEQFFGPGTRLTVL.

This chain's CDR3 is CAISPRGSEAFF. CDR3 coding DNA: TGTGCCATCAGTCCCAGGGGGTCTGAAGCTTTCTTT. This chain joins TRBV10-3 and TRBJ1-1; 7 bases agree with TRBD1. Per germline, CDR1 ENHRY and CDR2 SYGVKD. V lost 5 bases to trimming and J lost 6 bases; unmatched junction nucleotides: 3. This CDR3 has 12 residues.

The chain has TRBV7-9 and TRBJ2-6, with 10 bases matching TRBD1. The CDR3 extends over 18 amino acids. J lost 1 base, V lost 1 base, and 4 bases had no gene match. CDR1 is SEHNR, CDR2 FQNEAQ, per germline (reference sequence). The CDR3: CASSLEGQGLSGANVLTF. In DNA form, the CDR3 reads TGTGCCAGCAGCTTAGAGGGACAGGGGCTATCTGGGGCCAACGTCCTGACTTTC.

This chain's CDR3 is CASRADRGRNTIYF. In nucleotides, the CDR3 is TGTGCCAGCAGGGCGGACAGGGGTAGAAACACCATATATTTT. The genes are TRBV27 and TRBJ1-3, with 9 bases identical to TRBD1. After removal of 6 bases from V and 5 bases from J, the junction contained 5 bases not matched to a gene. This CDR3 comprises 14 residues. The germline CDR1 and CDR2 sequences are MNHEY and SMNVEV (reference sequence).

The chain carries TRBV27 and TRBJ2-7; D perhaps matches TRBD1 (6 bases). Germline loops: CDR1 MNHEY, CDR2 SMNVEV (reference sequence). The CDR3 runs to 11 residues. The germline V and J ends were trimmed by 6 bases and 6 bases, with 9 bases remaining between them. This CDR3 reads CASRQGREQYF. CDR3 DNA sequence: TGTGCCAGCAGACAGGGCCGCGAGCAGTACTTC.

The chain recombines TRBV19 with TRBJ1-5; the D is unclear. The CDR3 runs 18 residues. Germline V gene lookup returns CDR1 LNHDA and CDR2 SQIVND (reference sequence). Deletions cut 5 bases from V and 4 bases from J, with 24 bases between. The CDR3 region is CASSAPGQKNRGNQPQHF. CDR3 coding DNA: TGTGCCAGTAGTGCGCCCGGCCAAAAGAACAGAGGGAATCAGCCCCAGCATTTT.

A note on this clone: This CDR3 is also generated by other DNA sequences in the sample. Written as DNA, the CDR3 is TGTGCCAGCAGTCCTGCAACTAATGAAAAACTGTTTTTT. Protein: CASSPATNEKLFF. The J gene is TRBJ1-4, the V gene TRBV12-3 or TRBV12-4, with no clear D. The CDR3 contains 13 residues. Trimming removed 5 bases at V and 0 bases at J, with 4 bases between.

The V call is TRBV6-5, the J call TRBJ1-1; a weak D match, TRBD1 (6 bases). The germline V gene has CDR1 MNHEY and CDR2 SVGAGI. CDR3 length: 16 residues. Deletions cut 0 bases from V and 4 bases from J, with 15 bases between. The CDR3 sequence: CASSYSRGGIGTEAFF. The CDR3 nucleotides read TGTGCCAGCAGTTACTCGAGGGGGGGGATCGGCACTGAAGCTTTCTTT.

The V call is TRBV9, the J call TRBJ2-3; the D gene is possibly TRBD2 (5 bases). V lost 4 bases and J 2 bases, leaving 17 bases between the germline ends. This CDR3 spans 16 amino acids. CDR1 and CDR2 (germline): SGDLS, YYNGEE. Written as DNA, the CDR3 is TGTGCCAGCAGCCCTCTAGGAGCGGCTAACACAGATACGCAGTATTTT. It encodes CASSPLGAANTDTQYF.

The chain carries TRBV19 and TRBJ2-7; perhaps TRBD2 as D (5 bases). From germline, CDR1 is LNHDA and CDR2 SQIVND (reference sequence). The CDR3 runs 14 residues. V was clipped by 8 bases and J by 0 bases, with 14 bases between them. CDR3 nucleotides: TGTGCCAGTTCGGGGTGGGGAAGCTCCTACGAGCAGTACTTC. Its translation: CASSGWGSSYEQYF.

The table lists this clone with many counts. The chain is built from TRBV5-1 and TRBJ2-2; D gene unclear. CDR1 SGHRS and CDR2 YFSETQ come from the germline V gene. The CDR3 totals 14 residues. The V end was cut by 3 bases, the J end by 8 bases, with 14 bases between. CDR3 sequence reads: CASSSDTGGGELFF. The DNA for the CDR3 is TGCGCCAGCAGCTCCGACACCGGTGGGGGGGAGCTGTTTTTT. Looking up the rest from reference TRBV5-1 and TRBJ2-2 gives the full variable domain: KAGVTQTPRYLIKTRGQQVTLSCSPISGHRSVSWYQQTPGQGLQFLFEYFSETQRNKGNFPGRFSGRQFSNSRSEMNVSTLELGDSALYLCASSSDTGGGELFFGEGSRLTVL.

The CDR3 sequence: CASSPRQGILDYGYTF. CDR3 DNA: TGTGCCAGCAGCCCACGACAGGGGATTTTGGACTATGGCTACACCTTC. The genes are TRBV11-1 and TRBJ1-2, with 8 bases identical to TRBD1. The V gene's germline CDR1 is SGHAT and CDR2 FQDESV (reference sequence). V trimming: 5 bases; J trimming: 3 bases; junction bases outside the gene matches: 11. CDR3 size: 16 residues.

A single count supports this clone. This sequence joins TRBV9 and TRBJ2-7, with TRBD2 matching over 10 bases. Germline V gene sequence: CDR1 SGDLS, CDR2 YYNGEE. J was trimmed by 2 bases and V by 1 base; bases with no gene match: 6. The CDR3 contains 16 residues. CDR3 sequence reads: CASSVHGLADPYEQYF. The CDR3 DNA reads TGTGCCAGCAGCGTACATGGACTAGCGGATCCCTACGAGCAGTACTTC.

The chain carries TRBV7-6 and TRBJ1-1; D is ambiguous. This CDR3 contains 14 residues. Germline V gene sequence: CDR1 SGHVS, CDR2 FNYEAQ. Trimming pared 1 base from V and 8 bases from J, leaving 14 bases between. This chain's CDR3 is CASSLGREGPEAFF. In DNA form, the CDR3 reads TGTGCCAGCAGCTTAGGTCGGGAGGGTCCCGAAGCTTTCTTT.

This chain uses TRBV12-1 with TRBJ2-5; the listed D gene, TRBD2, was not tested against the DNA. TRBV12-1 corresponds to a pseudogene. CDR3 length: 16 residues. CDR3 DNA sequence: TGTGCCAGCAGCTCCCTAAGCGGGAGAAGCCGAGAGACCCAGTACTTC. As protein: CASSSLSGRSRETQYF.

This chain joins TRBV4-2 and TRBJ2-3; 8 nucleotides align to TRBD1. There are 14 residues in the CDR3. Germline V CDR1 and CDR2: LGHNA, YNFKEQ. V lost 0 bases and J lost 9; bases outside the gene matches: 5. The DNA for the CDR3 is TGTGCCAGCAGCCAAGATCGGACAGGGTACACGCAGTATTTT. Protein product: CASSQDRTGYTQYF.

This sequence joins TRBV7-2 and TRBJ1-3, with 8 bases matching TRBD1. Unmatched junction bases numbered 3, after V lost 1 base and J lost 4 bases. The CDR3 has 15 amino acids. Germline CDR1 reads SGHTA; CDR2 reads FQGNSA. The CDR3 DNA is TGTGCCAGCAGCTTAGGGACAGGGCTGGGAAACACCATATATTTT. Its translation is CASSLGTGLGNTIYF.

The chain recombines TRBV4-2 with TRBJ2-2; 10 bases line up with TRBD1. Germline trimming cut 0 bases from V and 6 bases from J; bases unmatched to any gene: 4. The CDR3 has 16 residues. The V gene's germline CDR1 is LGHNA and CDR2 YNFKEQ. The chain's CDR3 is CASSQDWGQGPGELFF. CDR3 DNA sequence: TGTGCCAGCAGCCAAGATTGGGGACAGGGGCCCGGGGAGCTGTTTTTT.

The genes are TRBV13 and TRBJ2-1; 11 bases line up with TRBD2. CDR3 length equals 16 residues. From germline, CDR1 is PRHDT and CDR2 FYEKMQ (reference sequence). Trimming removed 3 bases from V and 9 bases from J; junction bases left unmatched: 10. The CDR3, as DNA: TGTGCCAGCAGCTTTTCTGGGGCTAGCGGGGGGATTGAGCAGTTCTTC. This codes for CASSFSGASGGIEQFF.

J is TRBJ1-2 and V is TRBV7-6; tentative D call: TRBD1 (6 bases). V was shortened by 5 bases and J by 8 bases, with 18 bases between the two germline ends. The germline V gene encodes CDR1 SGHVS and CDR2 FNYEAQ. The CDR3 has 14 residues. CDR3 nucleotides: TGTGCCAGCAGCCAACTGACAGGTTCCTACGGCTACACCTTC. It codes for CASSQLTGSYGYTF.

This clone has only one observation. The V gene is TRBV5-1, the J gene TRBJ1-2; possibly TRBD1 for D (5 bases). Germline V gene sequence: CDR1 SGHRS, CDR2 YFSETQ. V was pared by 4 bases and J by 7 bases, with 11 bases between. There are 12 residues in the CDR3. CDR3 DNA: TGCGCCAGCAGCCCGGGGGAGGGTGGCTACACCTTC. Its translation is CASSPGEGGYTF. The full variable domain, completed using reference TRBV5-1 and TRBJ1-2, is KAGVTQTPRYLIKTRGQQVTLSCSPISGHRSVSWYQQTPGQGLQFLFEYFSETQRNKGNFPGRFSGRQFSNSRSEMNVSTLELGDSALYLCASSPGEGGYTFGSGTRLTVV.

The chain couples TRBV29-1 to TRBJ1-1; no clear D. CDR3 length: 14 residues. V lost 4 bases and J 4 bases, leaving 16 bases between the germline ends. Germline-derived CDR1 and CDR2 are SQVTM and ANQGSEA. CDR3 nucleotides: TGCAGCGTTGGGGTTAGGCAGGCCTCCACTGAAGCTTTCTTT. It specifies CSVGVRQASTEAFF.

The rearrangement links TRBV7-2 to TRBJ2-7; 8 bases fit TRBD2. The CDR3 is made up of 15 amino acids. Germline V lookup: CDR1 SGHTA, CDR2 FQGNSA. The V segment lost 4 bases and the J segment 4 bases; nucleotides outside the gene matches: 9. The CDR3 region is CASSSRREAGYEQYF. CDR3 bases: TGTGCCAGCAGCTCTCGGCGGGAGGCGGGTTACGAGCAGTACTTC.

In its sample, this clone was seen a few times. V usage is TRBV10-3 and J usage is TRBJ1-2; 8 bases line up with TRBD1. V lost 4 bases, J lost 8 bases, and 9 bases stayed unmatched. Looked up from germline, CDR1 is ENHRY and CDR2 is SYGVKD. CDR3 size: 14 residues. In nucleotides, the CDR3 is TGTGCCATCAGTGCGGGGCCACAGGGGGACGGCTACACCTTC. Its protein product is CAISAGPQGDGYTF.

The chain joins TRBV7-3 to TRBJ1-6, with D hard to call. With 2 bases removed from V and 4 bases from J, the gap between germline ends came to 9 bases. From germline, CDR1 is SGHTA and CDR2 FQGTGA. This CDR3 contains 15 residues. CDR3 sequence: CASSLLGPYNSPLHF. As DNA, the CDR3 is TGTGCCAGCAGCTTACTTGGGCCTTATAATTCACCCCTCCACTTT.

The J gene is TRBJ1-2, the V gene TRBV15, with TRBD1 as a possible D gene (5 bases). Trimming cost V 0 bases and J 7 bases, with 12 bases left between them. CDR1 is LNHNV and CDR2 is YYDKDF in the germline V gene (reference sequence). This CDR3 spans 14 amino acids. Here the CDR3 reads CATSRDRVDVGYTF. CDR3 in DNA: TGTGCCACCAGCAGAGACAGGGTGGATGTTGGCTACACCTTC.

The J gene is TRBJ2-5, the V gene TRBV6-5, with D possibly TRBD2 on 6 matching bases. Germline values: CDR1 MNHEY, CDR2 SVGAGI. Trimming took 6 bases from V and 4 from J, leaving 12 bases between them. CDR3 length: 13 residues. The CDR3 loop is CASRRGGGETQYF. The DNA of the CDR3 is TGTGCCAGCAGGCGGGGAGGTGGAGAGACCCAGTACTTC.

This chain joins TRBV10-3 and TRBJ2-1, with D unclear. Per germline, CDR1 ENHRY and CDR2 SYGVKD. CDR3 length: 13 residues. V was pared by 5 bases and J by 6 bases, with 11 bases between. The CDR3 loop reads CAISLEVSNEQFF. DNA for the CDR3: TGTGCCATCAGTCTAGAGGTCTCCAATGAGCAGTTCTTC.

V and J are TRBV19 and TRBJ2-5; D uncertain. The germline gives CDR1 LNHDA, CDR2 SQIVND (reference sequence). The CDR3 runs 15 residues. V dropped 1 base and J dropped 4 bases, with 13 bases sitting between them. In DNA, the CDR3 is TGTGCCAGTAGTATAGTCCACGAAAGAGGAGAGACCCAGTACTTC. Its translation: CASSIVHERGETQYF.

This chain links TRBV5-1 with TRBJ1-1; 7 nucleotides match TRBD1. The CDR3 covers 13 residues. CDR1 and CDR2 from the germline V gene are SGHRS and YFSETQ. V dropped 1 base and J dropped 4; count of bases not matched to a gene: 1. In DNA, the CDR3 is TGCGCCAGCAGCTTGCAGGGGGTCACTGAAGCTTTCTTT. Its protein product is CASSLQGVTEAFF.

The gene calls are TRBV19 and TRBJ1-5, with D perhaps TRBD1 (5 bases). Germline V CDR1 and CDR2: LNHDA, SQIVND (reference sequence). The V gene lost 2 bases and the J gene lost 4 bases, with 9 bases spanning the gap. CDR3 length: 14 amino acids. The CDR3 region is CASSIFQGNQPQHF. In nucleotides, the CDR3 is TGTGCCAGTAGTATATTTCAGGGTAATCAGCCCCAGCATTTT.

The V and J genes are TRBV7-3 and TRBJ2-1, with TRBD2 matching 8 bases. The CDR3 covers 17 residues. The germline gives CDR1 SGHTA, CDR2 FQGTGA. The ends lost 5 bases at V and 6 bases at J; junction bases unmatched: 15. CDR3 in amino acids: CASSQPFGRGGANEQFF. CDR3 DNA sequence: TGTGCCAGCAGCCAACCATTCGGGAGGGGAGGGGCCAATGAGCAGTTCTTC.